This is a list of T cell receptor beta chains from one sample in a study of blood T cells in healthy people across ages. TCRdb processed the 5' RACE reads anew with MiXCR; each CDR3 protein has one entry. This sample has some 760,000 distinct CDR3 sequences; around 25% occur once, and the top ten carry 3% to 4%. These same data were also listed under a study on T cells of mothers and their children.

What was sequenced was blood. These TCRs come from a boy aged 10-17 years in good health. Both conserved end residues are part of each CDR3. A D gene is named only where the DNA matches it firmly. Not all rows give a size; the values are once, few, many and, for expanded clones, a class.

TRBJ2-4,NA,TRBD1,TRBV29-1,TGCAGCGCCCGGACAGGGGGCTGGGGAAACATTCAGTACTTC,CSARTGGWGNIQYF
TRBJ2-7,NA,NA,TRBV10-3,TGTGCCATCAGTGCCGGGGCCGAGCAGTACTTC,CAISAGAEQYF
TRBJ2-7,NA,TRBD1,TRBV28,TGTGCCAGCAGCCGCCCAACGGGACAGCCCTACGAGCAGTACTTC,CASSRPTGQPYEQYF
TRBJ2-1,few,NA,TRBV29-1,TGCAGCGTTGAAGTGTCGGAGACCCCTACATCCTACAATGAGCAGTTCTTC,CSVEVSETPTSYNEQFF
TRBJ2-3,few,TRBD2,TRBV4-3,TGCGCCAGCAGCCGGGGACTAGCGGGAGGTAAAGATACGCAGTATTTT,CASSRGLAGGKDTQYF
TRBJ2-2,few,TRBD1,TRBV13,TGTGCCAGCAGCCCTACCGGGACAGGGGCCGGGGAGCTGTTTTTT,CASSPTGTGAGELFF
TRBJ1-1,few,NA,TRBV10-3,TGTGCCATCAGTGAACAGGACAGTCGGAAAGCTTTCTTT,CAISEQDSRKAFF
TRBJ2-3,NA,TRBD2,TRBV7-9,TGTGCCAGCGAGAGCGGGGGGCCTACATTCTTCCCGCAGTATTTT,CASESGGPTFFPQYF
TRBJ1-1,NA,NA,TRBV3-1,TGTGCCAGCAGCCAAGAGAAGGGGCGTGCAGCTGAAGCTTTCTTT,CASSQEKGRAAEAFF
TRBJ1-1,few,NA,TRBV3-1,TGTGCCAGCAGCCAAGGACAGGCGAGAAACACTGAAGCTTTCTTT,CASSQGQARNTEAFF
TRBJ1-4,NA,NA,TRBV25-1,TGTGCCAGCAGTGTCCGCGGTATCAACGAAAAACTGTTTTTT,CASSVRGINEKLFF
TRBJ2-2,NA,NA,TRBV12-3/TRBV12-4,TGTGCCAGCAGTCACCCCTTGATCTCTTCCGGGGAGCTGTTTTTT,CASSHPLISSGELFF
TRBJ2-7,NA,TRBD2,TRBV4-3,TGCGCCAGCAGCCAGCTACTAGCGGGGGCCTACGAGCAGTACTTC,CASSQLLAGAYEQYF
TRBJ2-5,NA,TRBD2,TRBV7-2,TGTGCCAGCAGCACTGGACTAGCGGGAGGGGAAGAGACCCAGTACTTC,CASSTGLAGGEETQYF
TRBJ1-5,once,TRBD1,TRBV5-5,TGTGCCAGCAGGCTGGGAGGGACAGTTAATCAGCCCCAGCATTTT,CASRLGGTVNQPQHF